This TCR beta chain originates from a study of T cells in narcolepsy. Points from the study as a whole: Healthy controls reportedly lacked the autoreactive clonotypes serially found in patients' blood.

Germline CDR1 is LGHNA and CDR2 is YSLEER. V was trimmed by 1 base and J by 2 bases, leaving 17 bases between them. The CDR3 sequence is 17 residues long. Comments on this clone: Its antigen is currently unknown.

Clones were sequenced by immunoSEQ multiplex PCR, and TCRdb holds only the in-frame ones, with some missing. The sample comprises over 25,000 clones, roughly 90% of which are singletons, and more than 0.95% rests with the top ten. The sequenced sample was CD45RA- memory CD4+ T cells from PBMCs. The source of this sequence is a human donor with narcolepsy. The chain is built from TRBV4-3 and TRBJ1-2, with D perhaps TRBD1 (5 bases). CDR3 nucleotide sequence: TGCGCCAGCAGCCAAGCGAAGGGCGGGGGGACGAACTATGGCTACACCTTC. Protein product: CASSQAKGGGTNYGYTF.